The text below deals with one T cell receptor (beta chain). What antigen it recognizes has not been identified. No base quality information exists; no much larger clone differs at one position. The data stem from a study of T cell responses to AZD1222 COVID-19 vaccine (dated by TCRdb to the early 2020s). Study-level background: Because spike-specific TCR depth and breadth did not differ between the two schedules, AZD1222 recipients who got a second dose at roughly 4 weeks were pooled with those who got a second dose at roughly 12 weeks. A total of around 240 trial participants underwent TCR sequencing, of whom 207 received two doses of AZD1222 and about 25 received two doses of the MenACWY control vaccine. Trial participants were enrolled by age into subgroups of 18-55, 56-69 and 70-plus years, and about 150, 27 and 61 TCR-sequenced participants, respectively, were included in these subgroups. The full study reports these points: CD4 TCRs associated with the vaccine covered the entire spike protein, and the dominant responses were in regions 160-218 and 743-854. Because no samples from the day 14 peak response were available, repertoires could be characterized only after the peak T cell response. In the small 56-69-year group, the increase in depth fell short of significance, most likely because of low power. Participants were mostly white British and included more females than males, and it was suggested by the authors that clonal diversity may have been underestimated. Conclusions about previously exposed vaccinees are limited, since just six AZD1222 recipients were seropositive for SARS-CoV-2 at baseline. After two AZD1222 doses, spike-specific TCR breadth and depth were significantly higher than at day 0 and than in MenACWY recipients. Reportedly, almost half of the unique spike-specific TCRs recognized epitopes lying outside the regions that are mutated in the B.1.351 and B.1.1.7 variants.

Per the publication, the time point label means: baseline before first vaccination. Vaccinee samples came from UK trials COV001 and COV002, including a single-blind randomized controlled phase 2/3 trial of AZD1222 (ChAdOx1 nCoV-19) in healthy adults. Trial participant PBMC samples were collected at day 0 and day 28 after the second dose for TCRbeta chain sequencing. The CDR3 regions of human TCRbeta chains were analyzed by immunosequencing. In the original analysis: Repertoire TCRs were checked for matches against a reference library of SARS-CoV-2-specific TCRs that had been generated using the MIRA antigen-specificity platform. Breadth was defined as the fraction of unique TCRs that were SARS-CoV-2-associated, and depth was defined as the fraction of total T cells that were SARS-CoV-2-associated. Using the MIRA data, every spike-specific TCR was mapped to the spike region that the TCR reacted to and assigned to either a CD4 or a CD8 class. Log10-transformed breadth and depth values were compared by one-way ANOVA with Sidak's multiple comparisons tests. TCRdb mirrors the immuneACCESS table, restricted to in-frame sequences. Some clones are absent from its copies; in checked studies, under half trace to an unresolved V gene, and the reason for the others is unknown. D and trimming were read from the DNA, whereas the V and J calls and clone size are those reported in that table. For this sample there are over 60,000 clones; around 90% appear just once. The ten largest clonotypes hold nearly 25% of the sample.

Clipping removes 0 bases from V and 6 bases from J, with 11 as the unmatched junction base count. For CDR1 and CDR2, the germline V gene lists SGHRS and YFSETQ. The CDR3 runs 18 residues from the cysteine to the phenylalanine. Only the CDR3 region is kept as DNA, spanning 54 bases read in frame from base 1. The rearrangement joined TRBV5-1 to TRBJ2-1; 11 middle bases align to TRBD2. The sample here was peripheral blood, taken on day 0 of AZD1222 vaccination. The TCR sequence derives from an adult in good health. The bases read TGCGCCAGCAGCTTGGCCCTCGGACTAGCGGGTACCTCCAATGAGCAGTTCTTC. Its amino acids are CASSLALGLAGTSNEQFF.